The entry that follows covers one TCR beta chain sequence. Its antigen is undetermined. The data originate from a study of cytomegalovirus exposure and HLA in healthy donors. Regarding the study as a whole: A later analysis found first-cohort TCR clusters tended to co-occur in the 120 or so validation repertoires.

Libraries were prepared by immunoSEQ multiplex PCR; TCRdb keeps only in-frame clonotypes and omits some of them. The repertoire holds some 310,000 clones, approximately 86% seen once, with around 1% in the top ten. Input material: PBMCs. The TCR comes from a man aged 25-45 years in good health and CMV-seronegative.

The CDR3 loop is CANGVGPPYF. The CDR3 coding sequence is TGTGCCAATGGTGTTGGGCCCCCCTACTTC. V is TRBV19 and J is TRBJ2-4; D is ambiguous. This CDR3 spans 10 amino acids. The germline V gene has CDR1 LNHDA and CDR2 SQIVND (reference sequence). Trimming took off 10 bases at V and 16 bases at J, with 17 bases between the two ends. Combining the CDR3 with reference TRBV19 and TRBJ2-4 gives the whole variable domain DGGITQSPKYLFRKEGQNVTLSCEQNLNHDAMYWYRQDPGQGLRLIYYSQIVNDFQKGDIAEGYSVSREKKESFPLTVTSAQKNPTAFYLCANGVGPPYFGAGTRLSVL.